This is a list of T cell receptor beta chains from one sample in a study of identical twins. In TCRdb, the 5' RACE reads were re-called with MiXCR into one record per CDR3 protein. The sample holds 300,000 or so distinct CDR3 sequences, roughly 9.8% seen once. These data were also filed under a second study, of yellow fever vaccine responses in identical twins.

The material sequenced was CD8+ T cells sorted from blood. The receptors shown here come from a woman between 18 and 29 years old in good health. CDR3s include the opening cysteine and the closing phenylalanine or tryptophan. Fields, in order: J gene, D gene, V gene, clone size, CDR3 DNA, CDR3 protein. D genes are given only for firm matches. A clone size is listed for some rows: how often the clone was seen (once, few, many), or a class if it is expanded.

TRBJ2-3	TRBD2	TRBV6-2/TRBV6-3	-	TGTGCCAGCAGTTACTCGCGAACTAGCGGGAGGATGTCGGATACGCAGTATTTT	CASSYSRTSGRMSDTQYF
TRBJ2-6	-	TRBV3-1	-	TGTGCCTGCTGCAAGCAGTTCCCAGGGGCTGGGGCCAACGTCCTGACTTTC	CACCKQFPGAGANVLTF
TRBJ2-5	TRBD2	TRBV20-1	-	TGCAGTGCTAGCCCGAGCGGGAGGGCCGCTGAGGAGACCCAGTACTTC	CSASPSGRAAEETQYF
TRBJ2-7	-	TRBV2	few	TGTGCCAGCAGTGAATGGTCCGGGACACCCTACGAGCAGTACTTC	CASSEWSGTPYEQYF
TRBJ1-6	-	TRBV12-3/TRBV12-4	many	TGTGGAGGAGGTAATTCACCCCTCCACTTT	CGGGNSPLHF
TRBJ2-7	-	TRBV7-6	-	TGTGCCAGCAGCTTAGACTTGGAGGGTGTGAGCGAGCAGTACTTC	CASSLDLEGVSEQYF
TRBJ1-3	TRBD1	TRBV29-1	many	TGCAGCGTTGAAGATGGAGCCGGGACAGCTGGAAACACCATATATTTT	CSVEDGAGTAGNTIYF
TRBJ2-1	-	TRBV16	-	TGTGCCTGCAGCCCCACTTTAGCTGAGCAGTTCTTC	CACSPTLAEQFF
TRBJ2-1	-	TRBV28	many	TGTGCCAGCAGTTTTCTTAGGGGAACTACAATCTCGAATGAGCAGTTCTTC	CASSFLRGTTISNEQFF
TRBJ2-1	TRBD1	TRBV28	few	TGTGCCAGCGGAGACAGGGGGCGCCGAGAGAATGAGCAGTTCTTC	CASGDRGRRENEQFF
TRBJ2-3	-	TRBV12-3/TRBV12-4	many	TGTGCCAGCAGTTTGATCAAAGATACGCAGTATTTT	CASSLIKDTQYF
TRBJ2-1	-	TRBV7-9	few	TGTGCCAGCAGCTTATGGGTAAGCGATGAGCAGTTCTTC	CASSLWVSDEQFF
TRBJ2-1	TRBD2	TRBV7-2	few	TGTGCCAGCAGCTTAGGGACTAGCTTTGAGCAGTTCTTC	CASSLGTSFEQFF
TRBJ2-5	-	TRBV23-1	-	TGCGCCAGCAGTCAATCGGCGCAGGGAGTCGTAGAGACCCAGTACTTC	CASSQSAQGVVETQYF
TRBJ1-2	-	TRBV4-3	many	TGCGCCAGCAGCCAAGATCGGGGAAATGCACGAGGCTACACCTTC	CASSQDRGNARGYTF
TRBJ2-7	-	TRBV10-3	-	TGTGCCATCAGCCCGGTCCCGTCCTACGAGCAGTACTTC	CAISPVPSYEQYF
TRBJ2-1	TRBD2	TRBV20-1	many	TGCAGTGCTAGATCTTCCGGGGGGGTGGCTCGGAATGAGCAGTTCTTC	CSARSSGGVARNEQFF
TRBJ2-1	-	TRBV6-5	-	TGTGCCAGCGGACACAACTACAATGAGCAGTTCTTC	CASGHNYNEQFF
TRBJ2-2	TRBD1	TRBV7-8	many	TGTGCCAGCAGCCAAACCCGACAGGGGGCGAGCACCGGGGAGCTGTTTTTT	CASSQTRQGASTGELFF
TRBJ2-7	-	TRBV7-5	-	-	CISVPEAPGTSGIISYEQYF
TRBJ1-3	TRBD1	TRBV12-3/TRBV12-4	many	TGTGCCAGCAGTTCCCGGGACAGGGTAGACACCATATATTTT	CASSSRDRVDTIYF
TRBJ2-1	TRBD2	TRBV12-3/TRBV12-4	many	TGTGCCAGCAGTTTATTACTAGCGGATGAGCAGTTCTTC	CASSLLLADEQFF
TRBJ2-2	TRBD1	TRBV24-1	many	TGTGCCACCATGGACAGGGTCACCGGGGAGCTGTTTTTT	CATMDRVTGELFF
TRBJ2-7	TRBD2	TRBV7-2	-	TGTGCCAGCAGCACCCGATCCGGGACTAGGAGCTACGAGCAGTACTTC	CASSTRSGTRSYEQYF
TRBJ2-1	-	TRBV19	-	TGTGCCAGTAGTATACGGCAGGTTCCCAATGAGCAGTTCTTC	CASSIRQVPNEQFF
TRBJ2-2	-	TRBV5-1	few	TGCGCCAGCAATCTCGGTACGAACACCGGGGAGCTGTTTTTT	CASNLGTNTGELFF
TRBJ1-2	-	TRBV7-9	few	TGTGCCAGCAGCTTAGCGTTTATGCAGGACTTCTATGGCTACACCTTC	CASSLAFMQDFYGYTF
TRBJ2-3	-	TRBV3-1	many	TGTGCCAGCAGCCAATTTGGGGGAATAGATACGCAGTATTTT	CASSQFGGIDTQYF
TRBJ1-1	-	TRBV27	few	TGTGCCAGCAGTTTAACCCCGGGCAGGGGACACACTGAAGCTTTCTTT	CASSLTPGRGHTEAFF
TRBJ1-1	TRBD1	TRBV20-1	-	TGCAGTGCTAGAGATTGGGGCAGGGGGCAGACTGAAGCTTTCTTT	CSARDWGRGQTEAFF
TRBJ2-3	-	TRBV9	-	TGTGCCAGCAGCCTATCCACGGTCTCGGGGGAAGGTTCAGATACGCAGTATTTT	CASSLSTVSGEGSDTQYF
TRBJ2-1	TRBD1	TRBV18	once	TGTGCCAGCTCATCACAGGGGGGCTCCTACAATGAGCAGTTCTTC	CASSSQGGSYNEQFF
TRBJ2-7	-	TRBV14	few	TGTGCCAGCAGCCAGGATTCTGGGTTTCACGAGCAGTACTTC	CASSQDSGFHEQYF
TRBJ1-2	-	TRBV27	-	TGTGCCAGCAGTTTAACAGGGTCCTATGGCTACACCTTC	CASSLTGSYGYTF
TRBJ2-3	TRBD2	TRBV7-6	many	TGTGCCAGCAGCCGAATAGCGGGGGGATCTACAGATACGCAGTATTTT	CASSRIAGGSTDTQYF
TRBJ2-2	-	TRBV9	many	TGTGCCAGCAGCGTAGGGGGACACCCTAACACCGGGGAGCTGTTTTTT	CASSVGGHPNTGELFF
TRBJ2-1	TRBD2	TRBV20-1	few	TGCAGTGCTACGGGGCGCACTAGCGGACACAATGAGCAGTTCTTC	CSATGRTSGHNEQFF
TRBJ2-1	-	TRBV4-3	many	TGCGCCAGCAGCCAAGACAGGGCCAGCTCCTACAATGAGCAGTTCTTC	CASSQDRASSYNEQFF
TRBJ2-4	-	TRBV4-1	many	TGCGCCAGCAGCCAAGGACACCCGGCGGAGGACATTCAGTACTTC	CASSQGHPAEDIQYF
TRBJ2-7	-	TRBV12-3/TRBV12-4	many	TGTGCCAGCAGCCGCTCCGAGGGGAACTCCTACGAGCAGTACTTC	CASSRSEGNSYEQYF
TRBJ2-7	TRBD2	TRBV5-1	-	TGCGCCAGCAGCATCGGAGCGGGGGCAGACGAGCAGTACTTC	CASSIGAGADEQYF
TRBJ1-5	-	TRBV24-1	few	TGTGCCACCAGTGAAAGGGGCGCGAGCAATCAGCCCCAGCAATTT	CATSERGASNQPQQF
TRBJ1-1	-	TRBV19	-	TGTGCCAGTAGTATAGGTCCAGAAAACACTGAAGCTTTCTTT	CASSIGPENTEAFF
TRBJ2-1	-	TRBV4-1	many	TGCGCCAGCAGCCAAATTTCTAGCCGTTACAATGAGCAGTTCTTC	CASSQISSRYNEQFF
TRBJ2-7	TRBD1	TRBV25-1	-	TGTGCCAGCCGACAGGGGAGGACCTACGAGCAGTACTTC	CASRQGRTYEQYF
TRBJ2-3	-	TRBV27	few	TGTGCCAGCAGTCTTGTGGACGGGACAGATACGCAGTATTTT	CASSLVDGTDTQYF
TRBJ2-7	-	TRBV9	few	TGTGCCAGCAGCGGGGCCACTACCCACGAGCAGTACTTC	CASSGATTHEQYF
TRBJ1-1	-	TRBV4-3	many	TGCGCCAGCAGCCAGGATCGCTATAACGCTGAAGCTTTCTTT	CASSQDRYNAEAFF
TRBJ2-1	TRBD1	TRBV12-3/TRBV12-4	many	TGTGCCAGCAGCCAGACAGGGATTGAGCAGTTCTTC	CASSQTGIEQFF
TRBJ2-7	TRBD1	TRBV28	many	TGTGCCAGCAGTTTATCCAGGGGGCCTAACGAGCAGTACTTC	CASSLSRGPNEQYF
TRBJ1-2	-	TRBV27	-	TGTGCCAGCAGTTTTAGTCGGAACTATGGCTACACCTTC	CASSFSRNYGYTF